This T cell receptor beta chain was sequenced during a study of cytomegalovirus exposure and HLA in healthy donors listed by TCRdb under 2017. Broadly, across the study: In an earlier analysis of 450 to 750 of the donors, around 300 Gb of sequence data and 120 million or so unique TCR beta sequences from about 179 million T cells were reported. Roughly 300 gigabases of sequencing data and around 87 million unique TCR sequences were included in an early release covering around 650 HLA-typed donors. Of the 300 to 450 genotyped donors, approximately 83% fell in the genetic ancestry cluster associated with self-reported Caucasian donors. The study aimed to test whether signatures of past pathogen exposure could be identified by cataloging public T cell receptors. The T cell repertoires of around 730 subjects were profiled by immunosequencing and related to cytomegalovirus serostatus. Along with the approximately 650-subject first cohort, a separate validation cohort of 120 different subjects was used. High-throughput TCR immunosequencing, statistical association of individual TCRs with disease status, and machine learning were combined to predict cytomegalovirus infection status. To study patterns of TCR occurrence, a later analysis re-analyzed previously published TCR beta repertoires from 650 to 750 donors and added high-resolution HLA genotyping. Rather than drawing on any new phenotypic data, the later analysis identified candidate immune exposures from TCR beta sequences and the way those sequences occurred across donors. In an earlier analysis of several hundred of the donors, high-throughput TCR beta sequencing was used to judge whether each TCR beta V gene segment behaved as functional or pseudogenic. Alongside the repertoire data, information on donor age, sex, ethnicity and CMV serostatus was compiled. A later genetic analysis used genome-wide SNP genotypes for about 55% of the 666 donors, treating that subset as a discovery cohort. Every discovery cohort repertoire had been produced on one sequencing platform. Both class I and class II loci were covered by HLA typing, at four-digit resolution. Typing coverage differed by locus: A, B, C, DRB1 and DQB1 were typed in about 620-630 donors, DQA1 in roughly 510, DPA1 in 600 to 610, and DPB1 in approximately 450. Because of strong linkage in the cohort, a handful of DR-DQ haplotypes were treated as single units for association and clustering. Across approximately 400 genotyped donors of the cohort, an average of roughly 250,000 unique TCR beta nucleotide sequences per donor were sequenced, and around 20% of those sequences were non-productive. General findings and caveats noted by the study authors: Because HLA typing was missing for some donors at each locus, association tests included only the typed subset. When HLA alleles, especially DR and DQ, strongly co-occurred, attributing TCR associations to individual alleles was difficult. In this cohort, only TCR beta chains were sequenced, and detectable features were limited by the absence of alpha or paired-chain data. Because counts were too low, 15 to 20 rarely observed V segments, including chromosome 9 orphons, were excluded from the earlier analysis of a few hundred of the donors. The 87-base-pair reads could not distinguish some IMGT-functional V segments, including TRBV6-2 and TRBV6-3, so those segments were excluded. In the study, approximately 160 TCR beta chains were listed as associated with cytomegalovirus. In a later analysis, most CMV-associated TCR beta chains were found to appear HLA-restricted, with HLA associations seemingly driven largely by CMV exposure. V-gene and J-gene trimming of TCR beta chains was associated with a missense DCLRE1C variant in a later genetic analysis, and the association was replicated in an independent cohort. In both the original and validation cohorts, the classifier was reported to diagnose cytomegalovirus status with high specificity and sensitivity. A group of highly shared sequence variants was considered likely to be a technical artifact of the sequencing pipeline. In an earlier analysis of approximately 590 of the donors, most TCR beta V segments appeared in productive rearrangements about 90% or about 30% of the time, broadly matching IMGT annotations. A later analysis found that TCR association rates varied across HLA loci, with DRB1 alleles showing the most associated TCRs and HLA-C alleles the fewest. It was suggested by the authors that the approach could potentially be generalized to other disease states and immunological phenotypes. A further reported finding was that TCR beta sequences accurately predicted the HLA-A and HLA-B alleles for most subjects in the first cohort. Several of the top co-occurrence clusters appeared to be linked to parvovirus B19, influenza, CMV and Epstein-Barr virus, according to a later analysis. In a later analysis, around 15,000 TCR beta sequences were associated with specific HLA alleles at a false discovery rate of 0.05. The presence/absence analyses assumed that sequencing depth was roughly uniform across donors, and that assumption may not be true. Linkage disequilibrium might explain the correlated functional status among segregating V segments, but an unknown experimental factor could not be ruled out. In a later analysis, HLA-associated TCR beta chains showed more clonal expansion and lower generation probabilities than non-associated chains that were equally common. According to a later genetic analysis, donors in an Asian-associated ancestry cluster had fewer N-insertions in productive TCRs than the approximately 610-donor mean. Across donors, most TCR sequences were observed very rarely, whereas some public TCRs were present in many individuals. A few of the identified cytomegalovirus-associated TCR beta chains were confirmed in vitro to be specific for cytomegalovirus antigens. For the cohort, immune exposure information was limited to CMV serostatus.

Points on this clone: Its antigen is unknown. Base qualities are not provided; no much larger clone lies one nucleotide away.

V is pruned by 3 bases and J by 5 bases, leaving 6 bases of the junction without a gene match. The germline V gene specifies SGDLS as CDR1 and YYNGEE as CDR2. Spanning cysteine to phenylalanine, the CDR3 consists of 15 amino acids. The retained sequence is limited to the CDR3, 45 bases, with the frame set at the first base. The protocol used for the library was the immunoSEQ multiplex PCR assay. For the multiplex PCR, a mixture combining 60 forward primers for TCR Vbeta segments and 13 reverse primers for TCR Jbeta segments was used. The CDR3 region of rearranged TCR beta genes was amplified from genomic DNA with a multiplex PCR assay. The Illumina HiSeq System was used to sequence the amplified TCR beta libraries as 87-base-pair reads. As for how the authors treated the data: Across the 670 or so repertoires, a later analysis counted roughly 84 million unique TCR beta chains, roughly 11 million of which were shared by at least two donors. Raw reads were error-corrected and collapsed into unique sequences with a nearest-neighbor algorithm that merged closely related sequences to remove PCR and sequencing errors. Alignment of CDR3 sequences to IMGT reference sequences was used to assign V, D and J gene segments. For a sequence to be retained, a match of at least six nucleotides was required to both a V gene segment and a J gene segment. A rearrangement counted as productive if the CDR3 had no stop codons and remained in frame with V and J, and every other rearrangement counted as non-productive. Following IMGT convention, CDR3 was defined as the stretch from the second conserved V-encoded cysteine up to the conserved J-encoded phenylalanine. The earlier analysis of 587 of the donors excluded any sequence lacking an unambiguous match to a single V gene segment. An earlier analysis of a few hundred of the donors classified V segments as functional when productive rearrangements were above 56.7% and as segregating when the standard deviation between donors was above 5%. A statistical classification framework was built to diagnose cytomegalovirus status from the catalog of TCR beta chain sequences. In a later analysis, V and J genes were assigned by comparing TCR nucleotide sequences against IMGT/GENE-DB human TR gene sequences. Using the TCRdist pipeline, a later analysis assigned CDR3 sequences along with most-parsimonious VDJ recombination scenarios. A later analysis defined each TCR beta chain by its CDR3 amino acid sequence plus V-gene family, and excluded reads lacking a unique V-gene family. As a way to deal with suspected cross-contamination and a sequencing artifact, a later analysis dropped hundreds of nucleotide sequences that were highly shared and had low generation probability. A later analysis calculated a clonal expansion index for each public chain from normalized within-repertoire ranks of inferred template counts. A later analysis computed generation probabilities with a VDJ recombination model fitted to out-of-frame rearrangements, and checked the results against IGoR. A later analysis scored TCR-TCR, TCR-HLA and TCR-CMV co-occurrence with hypergeometric tests, applying a repertoire-size bias correction to TCR pairs. To estimate false discovery rates, a later analysis permuted the HLA or CMV assignments 20 times. In a later analysis, co-occurring TCRs were grouped with DBSCAN, and TCRdist sequence similarity was added when clustering was performed within HLA-allele-positive subsets. Repertoires with fewer than 30,000 or more than 120,000 public chains, plus five repertoires with anomalous nucleotide sharing, were excluded from co-occurrence clustering. Entries here come from immuneACCESS through TCRdb and include only in-frame sequences with V and J called. Some clones fail to appear in such tables; in the studies checked, an unresolved V gene covers under half of the shortfall, and the cause of the remainder is unknown. That table supplies the V and J calls and clone size; D and trimming were determined from the DNA. The sample includes about 160,000 clones, with 70% to 85% observed a single time. The ten largest make up more than 3.5% of the sample.

In total, 600 or so healthy bone marrow donors made up the cohort. At the time of sampling, every cohort member was nominally healthy, though immune exposures that went unrecorded were likely present. The donor was CMV seropositive and belonged to the group of 250 to 300 seropositive cohort members. A peripheral blood sample was collected from each donor, and TCR beta sequencing was performed on peripheral blood mononuclear cells. Genomic DNA was extracted from the blood cell samples with the Qiagen DNeasy Blood Extraction Kit. The clonotype originates from a man between 25 and 39 years old in good health and CMV-seropositive. The rearranged segments are TRBV9 and TRBJ2-5, and 11 bases in between align with TRBD2. The specimen sequenced was PBMCs. In nucleotides, the sequence is TGTGCCAGCAGCGCTAGCGGGGGGTTCGCCGAGACCCAGTACTTC. Its translation is CASSASGGFAETQYF.